The 2 T cell receptor beta chains listed next were all sequenced from one sample in a study of blood T cells in healthy people across ages. It was with a sample-barcoded 5' primer and a J-beta primer mix that a second PCR of about 6 to 12 cycles was run. TCRdb processed the 5' RACE reads anew with MiXCR; each CDR3 protein has one entry. The sample lists roughly 1.6 million distinct CDR3 sequences; 30% to 40% were seen once. Source material: blood. These receptors came from a woman aged 30 to 39 in good health.

This chain connects TRBV24-1 to TRBJ1-1, with 7 bases identical to TRBD1. The trim removed 9 bases at V and 11 bases at J, leaving 11 bases unmatched. The CDR3 totals 12 residues. CDR1 is KGHDR and CDR2 is SFDVKD in the germline V gene. The CDR3 nucleotides read TGTGCCACCGCCGACCCGACAGGGCGGGCTTTCTTT. Its protein product is CATADPTGRAFF.

This clonotype was seen only a few times. This sequence joins TRBV12-3 or TRBV12-4 and TRBJ1-2, with 8 bases identical to TRBD1. Trimming took 5 bases from V and 5 from J; bases not matched to a gene: 10. This CDR3 spans 15 amino acids. CDR3 DNA sequence: TGTGCCAGCAGTCCCGGACAGGGAGTTGGTTATGGCTACACCTTC. It codes for CASSPGQGVGYGYTF.